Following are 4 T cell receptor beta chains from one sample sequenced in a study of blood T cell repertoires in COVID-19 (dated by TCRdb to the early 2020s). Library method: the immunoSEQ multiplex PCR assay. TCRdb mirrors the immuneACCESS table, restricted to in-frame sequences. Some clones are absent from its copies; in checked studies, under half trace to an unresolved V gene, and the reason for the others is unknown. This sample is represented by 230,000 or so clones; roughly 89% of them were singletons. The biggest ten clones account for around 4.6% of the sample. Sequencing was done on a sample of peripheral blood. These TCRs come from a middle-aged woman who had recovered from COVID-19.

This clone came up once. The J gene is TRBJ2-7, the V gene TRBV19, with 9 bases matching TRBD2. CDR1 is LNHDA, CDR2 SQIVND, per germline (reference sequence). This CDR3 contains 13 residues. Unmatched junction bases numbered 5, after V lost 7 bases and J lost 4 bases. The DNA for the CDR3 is TGTGCCAGTACCCCGGCGGGGGGGTACGAGCAGTACTTC. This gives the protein CASTPAGGYEQYF.

The CDR3 coding sequence is TGTGCCAGCAGCCAGGGACAGGGAGGACAGCCCCAGCATTTT. As protein: CASSQGQGGQPQHF. The V call is TRBV7-2, the J call TRBJ1-5, with 9 nucleotides matching TRBD1. The CDR3 contains 14 residues. Germline values: CDR1 SGHTA, CDR2 FQGNSA. The trim removed 5 bases at V and 7 bases at J, leaving 6 bases unmatched.

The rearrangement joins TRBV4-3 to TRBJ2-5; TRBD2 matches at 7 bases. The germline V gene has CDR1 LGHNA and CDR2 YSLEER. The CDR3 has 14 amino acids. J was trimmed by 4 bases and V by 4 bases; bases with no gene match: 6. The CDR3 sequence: CASSPRGGRETQYF. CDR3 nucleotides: TGCGCCAGCAGCCCTCGGGGCGGGAGAGAGACCCAGTACTTC.

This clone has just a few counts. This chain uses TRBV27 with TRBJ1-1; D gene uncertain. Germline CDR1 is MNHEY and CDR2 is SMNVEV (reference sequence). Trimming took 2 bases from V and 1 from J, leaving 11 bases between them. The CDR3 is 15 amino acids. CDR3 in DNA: TGTGCCAGCAGTTTAGATCCAGGTGGGAACACTGAAGCTTTCTTT. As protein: CASSLDPGGNTEAFF.